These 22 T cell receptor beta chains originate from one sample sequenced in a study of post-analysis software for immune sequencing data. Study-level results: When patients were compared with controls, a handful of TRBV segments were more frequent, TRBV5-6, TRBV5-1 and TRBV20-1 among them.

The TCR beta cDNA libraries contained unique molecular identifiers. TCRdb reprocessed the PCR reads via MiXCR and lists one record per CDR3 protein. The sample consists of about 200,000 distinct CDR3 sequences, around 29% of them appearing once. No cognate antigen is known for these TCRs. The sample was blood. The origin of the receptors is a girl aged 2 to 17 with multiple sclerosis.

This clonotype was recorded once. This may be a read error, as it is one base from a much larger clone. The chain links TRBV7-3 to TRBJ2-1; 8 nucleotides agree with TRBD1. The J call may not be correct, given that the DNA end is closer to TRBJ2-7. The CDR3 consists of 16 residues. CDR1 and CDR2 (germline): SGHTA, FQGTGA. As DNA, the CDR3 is TGTGCCAGCAGCCCCCGGACAGGGTCAGGTACAAATGAGCAGTACTTC. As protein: CASSPRTGSGTNEQYF.

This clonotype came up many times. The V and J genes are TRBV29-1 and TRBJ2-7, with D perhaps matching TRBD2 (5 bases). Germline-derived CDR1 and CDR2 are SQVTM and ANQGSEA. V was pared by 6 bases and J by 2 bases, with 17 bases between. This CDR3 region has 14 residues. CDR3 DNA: TGCAGCGTCTCACAACTTGGGAGAACCTACGAGCAGTACTTC. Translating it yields CSVSQLGRTYEQYF.

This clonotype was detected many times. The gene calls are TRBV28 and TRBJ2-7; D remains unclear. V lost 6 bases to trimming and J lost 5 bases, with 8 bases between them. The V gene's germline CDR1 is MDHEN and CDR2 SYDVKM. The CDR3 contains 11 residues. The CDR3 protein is CASRDVDEQYF. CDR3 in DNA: TGTGCCAGCAGAGACGTGGACGAGCAGTACTTC.

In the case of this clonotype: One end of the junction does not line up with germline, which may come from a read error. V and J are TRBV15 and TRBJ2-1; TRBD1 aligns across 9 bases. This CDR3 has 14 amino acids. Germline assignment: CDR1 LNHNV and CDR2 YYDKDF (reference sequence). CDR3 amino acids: CATQRDRAHNEQFF. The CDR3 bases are TGCGCCACTCAACGGGACAGGGCGCACAATGAGCAGTTCTTC.

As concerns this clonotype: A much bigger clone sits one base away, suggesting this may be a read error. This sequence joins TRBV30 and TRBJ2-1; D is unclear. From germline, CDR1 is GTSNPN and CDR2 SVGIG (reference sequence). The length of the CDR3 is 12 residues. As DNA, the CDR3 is TGTGCCTGGTCGACTTTGGGAAATGGGCAGTTCTTC. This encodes CAWSTLGNGQFF.

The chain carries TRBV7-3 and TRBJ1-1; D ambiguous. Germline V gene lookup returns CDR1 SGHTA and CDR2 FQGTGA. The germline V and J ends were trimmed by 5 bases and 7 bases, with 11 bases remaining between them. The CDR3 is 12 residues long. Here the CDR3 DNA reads TGTGCCAGCAGCCAAGGGTTGGGTGAAGCTTTCTTT. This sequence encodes CASSQGLGEAFF.

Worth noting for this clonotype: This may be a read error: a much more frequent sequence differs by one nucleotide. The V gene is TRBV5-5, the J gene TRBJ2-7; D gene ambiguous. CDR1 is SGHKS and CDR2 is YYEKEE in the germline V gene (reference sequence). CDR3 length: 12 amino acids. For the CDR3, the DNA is TGTGCCGGCAGCTTGTGGAACTACGAGCAGTACTTC. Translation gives CAGSLWNYEQYF.

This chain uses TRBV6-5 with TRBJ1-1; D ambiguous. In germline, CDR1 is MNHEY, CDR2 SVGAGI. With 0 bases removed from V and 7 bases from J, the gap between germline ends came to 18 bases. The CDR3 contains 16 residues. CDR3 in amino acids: CASSYSVGSAQDEAFF. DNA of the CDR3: TGTGCCAGCAGTTACTCAGTCGGCTCGGCCCAGGATGAAGCTTTCTTT.

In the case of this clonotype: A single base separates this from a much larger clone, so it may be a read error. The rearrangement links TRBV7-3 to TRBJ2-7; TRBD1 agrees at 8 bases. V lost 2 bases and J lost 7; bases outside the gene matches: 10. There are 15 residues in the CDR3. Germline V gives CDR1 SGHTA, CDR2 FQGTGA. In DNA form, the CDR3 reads TGTGCCAGCAGCTTAGGGCAGGGGGCAAACAATGAGCAGTACTTC. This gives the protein CASSLGQGANNEQYF.

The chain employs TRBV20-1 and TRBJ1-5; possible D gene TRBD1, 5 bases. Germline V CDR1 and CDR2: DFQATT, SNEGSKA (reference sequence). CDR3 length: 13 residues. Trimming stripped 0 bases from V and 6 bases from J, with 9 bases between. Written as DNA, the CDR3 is TGCAGTGCTAGAGATCCGCAGGGTCAGCCCCAGCATTTT. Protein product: CSARDPQGQPQHF.

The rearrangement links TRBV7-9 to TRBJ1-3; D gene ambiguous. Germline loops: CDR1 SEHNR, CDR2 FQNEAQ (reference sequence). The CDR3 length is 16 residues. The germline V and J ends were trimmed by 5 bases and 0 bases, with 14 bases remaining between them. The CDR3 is CASSRGTVSSGNTIYF. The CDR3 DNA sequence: TGTGCCAGCAGCCGTGGTACAGTCAGCTCTGGAAACACCATATATTTT.

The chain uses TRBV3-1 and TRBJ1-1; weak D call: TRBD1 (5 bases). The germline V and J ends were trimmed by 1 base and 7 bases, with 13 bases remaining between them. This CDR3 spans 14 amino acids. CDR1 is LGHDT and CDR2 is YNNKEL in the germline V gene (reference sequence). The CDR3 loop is CASSQAGDLNEAFF. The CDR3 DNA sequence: TGTGCCAGCAGCCAAGCGGGGGATCTCAATGAAGCTTTCTTT.

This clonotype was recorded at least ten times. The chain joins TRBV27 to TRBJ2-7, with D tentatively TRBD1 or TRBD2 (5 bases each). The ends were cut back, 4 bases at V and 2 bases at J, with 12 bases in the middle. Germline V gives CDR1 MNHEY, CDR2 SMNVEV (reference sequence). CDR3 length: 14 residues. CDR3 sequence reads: CASSSTGRTYEQYF. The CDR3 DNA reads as TGTGCCAGCAGTTCCACGGGACGGACCTACGAGCAGTACTTC.

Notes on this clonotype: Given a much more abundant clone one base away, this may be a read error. In nucleotides, the CDR3 is TGTGCCAGCAGCTTACAGACCATATATAGTTCACCCCTCCACTTT. As protein: CASSLQTIYSSPLHF. This sequence joins TRBV11-1 and TRBJ1-6; D is uncertain. The CDR3 loop spans 15 amino acids. Germline-derived CDR1 and CDR2 are SGHAT and FQDESV (reference sequence).

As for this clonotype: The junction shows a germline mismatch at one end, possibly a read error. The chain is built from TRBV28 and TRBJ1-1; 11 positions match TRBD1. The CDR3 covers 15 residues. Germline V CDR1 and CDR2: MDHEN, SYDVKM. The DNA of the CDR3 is TGTGTCAGCAGCGCCCGGACAGGGGGCCACACTGAAGCTTTCTTT. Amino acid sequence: CVSSARTGGHTEAFF. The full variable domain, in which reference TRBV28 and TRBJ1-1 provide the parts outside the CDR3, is DVKVTQSSRYLVKRTGEKVFLECVQDMDHENMFWYRQDPGLGLRLIYFSYDVKMKEKGDIPEGYSVSREKKERFSLILESASTNQTSMYLCVSSARTGGHTEAFFGQGTRLTVV.

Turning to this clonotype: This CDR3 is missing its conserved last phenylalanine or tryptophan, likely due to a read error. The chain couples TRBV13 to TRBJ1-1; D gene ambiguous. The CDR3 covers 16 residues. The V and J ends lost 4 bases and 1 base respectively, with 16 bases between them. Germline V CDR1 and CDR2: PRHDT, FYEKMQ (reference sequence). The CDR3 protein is CASSSPLGQRNTEAFC. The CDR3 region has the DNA TGTGCCAGCAGCTCACCCCTAGGGCAGAGGAACACTGAAGCTTTCTGT.

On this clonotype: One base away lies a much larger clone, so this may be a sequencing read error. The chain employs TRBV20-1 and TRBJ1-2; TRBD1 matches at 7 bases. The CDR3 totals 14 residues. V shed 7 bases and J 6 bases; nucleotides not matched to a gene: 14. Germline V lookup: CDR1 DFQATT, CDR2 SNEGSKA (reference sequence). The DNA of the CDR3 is TGCAGTGTCCCCATGGATCAGGGGGTAAATGGCTACACCTTC. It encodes CSVPMDQGVNGYTF.

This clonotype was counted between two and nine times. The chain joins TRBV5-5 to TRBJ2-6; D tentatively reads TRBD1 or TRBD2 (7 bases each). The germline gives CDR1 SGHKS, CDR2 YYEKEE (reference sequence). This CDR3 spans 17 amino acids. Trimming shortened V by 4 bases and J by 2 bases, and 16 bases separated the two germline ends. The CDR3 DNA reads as TGTGCCAGCAGCCGGGGGGACAGATTGACTGGGGCCAACGTCCTGACTTTC. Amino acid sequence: CASSRGDRLTGANVLTF.

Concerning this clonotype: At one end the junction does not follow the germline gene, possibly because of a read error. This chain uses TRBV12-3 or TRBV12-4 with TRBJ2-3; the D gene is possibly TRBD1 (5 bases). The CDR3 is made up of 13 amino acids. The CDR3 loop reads CASSLRGADTEYF. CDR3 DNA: TGTGCCAGCAGTTTGCGTGGGGCAGATACGGAGTATTTT.

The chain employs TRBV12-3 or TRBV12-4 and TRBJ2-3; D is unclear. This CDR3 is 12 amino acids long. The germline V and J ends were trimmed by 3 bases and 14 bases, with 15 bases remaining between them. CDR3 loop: CASSFPESTRYF. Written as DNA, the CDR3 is TGTGCCAGCAGTTTCCCGGAATCGACACGGTATTTT.

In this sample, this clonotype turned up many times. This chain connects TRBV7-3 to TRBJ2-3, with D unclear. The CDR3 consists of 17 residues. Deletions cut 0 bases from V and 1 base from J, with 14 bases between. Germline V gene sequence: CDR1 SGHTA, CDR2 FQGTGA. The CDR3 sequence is CASSLTLAEIGTDTQYF. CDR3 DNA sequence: TGTGCCAGCAGCTTAACGTTGGCAGAGATTGGCACAGATACGCAGTATTTT.

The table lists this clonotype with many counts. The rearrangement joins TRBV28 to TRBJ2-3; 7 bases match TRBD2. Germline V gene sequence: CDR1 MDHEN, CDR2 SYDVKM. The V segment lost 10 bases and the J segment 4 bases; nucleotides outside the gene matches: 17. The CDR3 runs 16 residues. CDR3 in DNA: TGTGCCACCAAAACCCGGGCTAGCGGTCGGCCAGATACGCAGTATTTT. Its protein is CATKTRASGRPDTQYF.